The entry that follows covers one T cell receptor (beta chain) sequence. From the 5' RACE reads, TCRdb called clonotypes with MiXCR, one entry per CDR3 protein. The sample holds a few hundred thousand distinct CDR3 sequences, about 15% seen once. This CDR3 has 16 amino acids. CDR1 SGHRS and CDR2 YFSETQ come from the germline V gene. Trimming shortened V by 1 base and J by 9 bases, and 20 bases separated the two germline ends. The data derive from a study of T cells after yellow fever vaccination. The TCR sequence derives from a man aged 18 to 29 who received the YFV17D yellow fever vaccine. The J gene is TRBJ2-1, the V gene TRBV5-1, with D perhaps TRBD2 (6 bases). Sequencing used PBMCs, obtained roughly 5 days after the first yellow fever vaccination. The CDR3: CASSLFGGGAFSEQFF. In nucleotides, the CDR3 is TGCGCCAGCAGCTTGTTTGGTGGAGGGGCCTTTAGTGAGCAGTTCTTC. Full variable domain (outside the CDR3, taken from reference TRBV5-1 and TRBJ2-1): KAGVTQTPRYLIKTRGQQVTLSCSPISGHRSVSWYQQTPGQGLQFLFEYFSETQRNKGNFPGRFSGRQFSNSRSEMNVSTLELGDSALYLCASSLFGGGAFSEQFFGPGTRLTVL.